This T cell receptor beta chain was identified during a study of immune cell composition in non-small cell lung cancer. V lost 5 bases and J lost 5; bases outside the gene matches: 4. CDR3 size: 13 residues. The germline V gene encodes CDR1 SGHTA and CDR2 FQGTGA. Using immunoSEQ multiplex PCR, the repertoire was profiled, and TCRdb retains in-frame clones only, with some absent. The profile covers 15,000 to 20,000 clones, with 75% to 85% appearing a single time and 9% to 10% taken by the ten largest. Normal lung was sampled as far from the tumour as possible, at least 3 cm. This clone was picked up one time. This sample was shared with a second study, whose subject was CD4 T cells in lung cancer.

The chain carries TRBV7-3 and TRBJ1-2, with 8 bases fitting TRBD1. The sequenced material came from non-adjacent lung tissue. The sequence was obtained from a human donor with non-small cell lung cancer. The CDR3 DNA follows: TGTGCCAGCAGCAGAGGGACAGGATATGGCTACACCTTC. The encoded protein is CASSRGTGYGYTF.